The 30 T cell receptor beta chains presented below share a single source sample, sequenced in a study of cytomegalovirus exposure and HLA in healthy donors. PCR primers comprised 60 Vbeta and 13 Jbeta primers. The table came from immunoSEQ multiplex PCR; TCRdb's copy has only in-frame clones and leaves some out. The repertoire has 150,000 to 200,000 clones, roughly 87% of them found once; the top ten carry roughly 4%. Source material: PBMCs. These receptor sequences come from a man aged 45-65 years in good health and CMV-seropositive.

This clone appeared a few times. The chain joins TRBV9 to TRBJ1-6; 7 nucleotides line up with TRBD1. Trimming cost V 4 bases and J 3 bases; bases outside gene matches: 4. The CDR3 has 15 amino acids. Germline V gives CDR1 SGDLS, CDR2 YYNGEE. CDR3 bases: TGTGCCAGCAGCAGACGGGACAGCTATAATTCACCCCTCCACTTT. Translated: CASSRRDSYNSPLHF. The entire variable domain, with the rest obtained from reference TRBV9 and TRBJ1-6, is as follows: DSGVTQTPKHLITATGQRVTLRCSPRSGDLSVYWYQQSLDQGLQFLIQYYNGEERAKGNILERFSAQQFPDLHSELNLSSLELGDSALYFCASSRRDSYNSPLHFGNGTRLTVT.

The table lists this clone with a few counts. The chain uses TRBV5-1 and TRBJ2-7; maybe TRBD2 (6 bases). V lost 3 bases and J lost 4, with 14 bases in between. Germline values: CDR1 SGHRS, CDR2 YFSETQ. The CDR3 sequence is 14 residues long. Here the CDR3 reads CASSYQLATYEQYF. CDR3 nucleotide sequence: TGCGCCAGCAGCTACCAACTAGCAACTTACGAGCAGTACTTC.

V gene TRBV2 combines with J gene TRBJ1-3; D is unclear. The CDR3 covers 13 residues. Trimming took off 4 bases at V and 4 bases at J, with 8 bases between the two ends. Germline loops: CDR1 SNHLY, CDR2 FYNNEI. CDR3 nucleotide sequence: TGTGCCAGCAGTGGAGTGATAGGAAACACCATATATTTT. This encodes CASSGVIGNTIYF. The entire variable domain, with the rest obtained from reference TRBV2 and TRBJ1-3, is as follows: EPEVTQTPSHQVTQMGQEVILRCVPISNHLYFYWYRQILGQKVEFLVSFYNNEISEKSEIFDDQFSVERPDGSNFTLKIRSTKLEDSAMYFCASSGVIGNTIYFGEGSWLTVV.

In this sample, this clone turned up a few times. The chain links TRBV6-5 to TRBJ2-7, with D tentatively TRBD1 (6 bases). V lost 1 base and J 2 bases, leaving 9 bases between the germline ends. Germline V CDR1 and CDR2: MNHEY, SVGAGI. The CDR3 is 14 residues long. The chain's CDR3 is CASSYFGQPYEQYF. DNA for the CDR3: TGTGCCAGCAGTTACTTCGGACAGCCCTACGAGCAGTACTTC.

For the CDR3, the DNA is TGTGCCAGCAGCTTAGTGCTTCAGGGGAGAGGCTACACCTTC. This gives the protein CASSLVLQGRGYTF. This chain links TRBV7-8 with TRBJ1-2; maybe TRBD1 (6 bases). The CDR3 contains 14 residues. With 1 base removed from V and 8 bases from J, the gap between germline ends came to 14 bases. CDR1 is SGHVS, CDR2 FQNEAQ, per germline.

This sequence joins TRBV5-6 and TRBJ2-1; 8 bases agree with TRBD2. CDR1 and CDR2 (germline): SGHDT, YYEEEE. The CDR3 spans 12 residues. V lost 3 bases and J lost 15; bases outside the gene matches: 8. The CDR3 loop reads CASSSGTSDLFF. CDR3 sequence (DNA): TGTGCCAGCAGCTCCGGGACTAGTGACCTGTTCTTC.

V is TRBV9 and J is TRBJ2-2, with 12 bases lining up with TRBD2. This CDR3 region has 20 residues. Germline assignment: CDR1 SGDLS and CDR2 YYNGEE. V gave up 4 bases and J gave up 0 bases; unmatched junction bases: 13. Here the CDR3 reads CASSTTTGTSGLANTGELFF. The CDR3 DNA sequence: TGTGCCAGCAGCACCACGACCGGGACTAGCGGGCTAGCGAACACCGGGGAGCTGTTTTTT.

This rearrangement joins TRBV28 to TRBJ1-6; 10 bases line up with TRBD1. This CDR3 region has 16 residues. Germline CDR1 reads MDHEN; CDR2 reads SYDVKM. V lost 2 bases and J lost 7; bases outside the gene matches: 5. CDR3: CASSLRWTGGNSPLHF. Written as DNA, the CDR3 is TGTGCCAGCAGTTTACGCTGGACAGGGGGAAATTCACCCCTCCACTTT.

The chain combines TRBV11-2 with TRBJ2-1; D remains unclear. CDR1 is SGHAT and CDR2 is FQNNGV in the germline V gene. Between the trimmed V and J ends, which lost 5 bases and 5 bases, there was a span of 13 bases. CDR3 length equals 14 residues. The CDR3: CASSIGAYNNEQFF. The CDR3 DNA is TGTGCCAGCAGCATAGGTGCATACAACAATGAGCAGTTCTTC.

J is TRBJ2-3 and V is TRBV9, with TRBD2 matching 11 bases. Germline values: CDR1 SGDLS, CDR2 YYNGEE. This CDR3 is 15 amino acids long. V lost 6 bases, J lost 3 bases, and 6 bases stayed unmatched. The CDR3 sequence: CASKATSGVTDTQYF. The CDR3 DNA sequence: TGTGCCAGCAAAGCGACTAGCGGGGTGACAGATACGCAGTATTTT.

The chain carries TRBV2 and TRBJ2-7, with D perhaps TRBD2 (6 bases). Germline V CDR1 and CDR2: SNHLY, FYNNEI. This CDR3 is built from 12 residues. V was pared by 4 bases and J by 6 bases, with 10 bases between. The CDR3 coding sequence is TGTGCCAGCAGTGGGCAGGGAGGCGAGCAGTACTTC. Translating it yields CASSGQGGEQYF.

The gene calls are TRBV4-3 and TRBJ1-4; D is unresolved. Trimming cost V 0 bases and J 5 bases, with 13 bases left between them. Germline assignment: CDR1 LGHNA and CDR2 YSLEER. The CDR3 spans 16 residues. CDR3 nucleotide sequence: TGCGCCAGCAGCCAAGATCGGAGGGCAGGAAATGAAAAACTGTTTTTT. It encodes CASSQDRRAGNEKLFF.

In its sample, this clone was seen once. The V and J genes are TRBV15 and TRBJ2-1, with 10 bases aligning to TRBD2. The CDR3 has 16 amino acids. The germline V gene has CDR1 LNHNV and CDR2 YYDKDF (reference sequence). The V gene end was trimmed by 2 bases and the J gene end by 9 bases; junction bases not matched to a gene: 10. The CDR3 DNA reads as TGTGCCACCAGCAGAACCCCGGGACTAGCGTACGGTGAGCAGTTCTTC. This translates into CATSRTPGLAYGEQFF.

About this clone: Other nucleotide sequences from this sample produce the same CDR3. This sequence joins TRBV28 and TRBJ1-2; 7 bases line up with TRBD1. Germline lookup yields CDR1 MDHEN and CDR2 SYDVKM. This CDR3 has 14 residues. Germline trimming cut 6 bases from V and 0 bases from J; bases unmatched to any gene: 4. The CDR3 is CASRTGTANYGYTF. CDR3 bases: TGTGCCAGCAGGACCGGGACAGCTAACTATGGCTACACCTTC.

In the case of this clone: The junction and the germline gene differ at one end; a read error may be behind it. The chain uses TRBV5-3 and TRBJ2-7, with TRBD2 matching 8 bases. TRBV5-3 is known as an ORF, though its function is uncertain. The CDR3 is 16 residues long. In DNA, the CDR3 is TGTGCCAGAAGCTCAATCAATAAGCGGGGGATCGGCGAGCGGTACTTC. It yields the protein CARSSINKRGIGERYF.

The chain recombines TRBV9 with TRBJ2-1, with 8 bases identical to TRBD2. This CDR3 is built from 16 residues. After removal of 0 bases from V and 0 bases from J, the junction contained 2 bases not matched to a gene. Germline V gene sequence: CDR1 SGDLS, CDR2 YYNGEE. CDR3 amino acids: CASSVAGGVSYNEQFF. In DNA, the CDR3 is TGTGCCAGCAGCGTAGCCGGGGGGGTCTCCTACAATGAGCAGTTCTTC.

V usage is TRBV28 and J usage is TRBJ1-2; D perhaps matches TRBD1 (6 bases). The CDR3 is 16 residues long. Germline lookup yields CDR1 MDHEN and CDR2 SYDVKM. V lost 5 bases to trimming and J lost 3 bases, with 19 bases between them. The CDR3 DNA reads TGTGCCAGCAGTCCTGGAGGGGGGGCCCCCTACTATGGCTACACCTTC. Amino acid sequence: CASSPGGGAPYYGYTF.

The V call is TRBV28, the J call TRBJ2-7, with TRBD1 matching over 10 bases. From germline, CDR1 is MDHEN and CDR2 SYDVKM. The trim removed 8 bases at V and 3 bases at J, leaving 4 bases unmatched. This CDR3 is built from 13 residues. The DNA of the CDR3 is TGTGCCAGCCTTGACAGGGGGCTCTACGAGCAGTACTTC. This codes for CASLDRGLYEQYF.

This clone was recorded once. The V call is TRBV4-3, the J call TRBJ2-1; the D gene is possibly TRBD2 (5 bases). The CDR3 is 17 residues long. Germline V CDR1 and CDR2: LGHNA, YSLEER. Trimming removed 0 bases from V and 0 bases from J, with 12 bases in between. The CDR3 sequence: CASSQDVPGSSYNEQFF. CDR3 coding DNA: TGCGCCAGCAGCCAAGACGTCCCGGGGAGCTCCTACAATGAGCAGTTCTTC.

The table lists this clone with a few counts. This chain connects TRBV4-3 to TRBJ2-2; 7 nucleotides line up with TRBD1. Losses at the gene ends were 4 bases for V and 6 bases for J; bases not matched to a gene: 8. The CDR3 runs 15 residues. Germline values: CDR1 LGHNA, CDR2 YSLEER. CDR3 sequence reads: CASSRLTGTAGELFF. DNA of the CDR3: TGCGCCAGCAGCCGCTTGACAGGGACGGCCGGGGAGCTGTTTTTT.

The genes are TRBV12-5 and TRBJ1-6; TRBD1 is a possible D gene (6 bases). Trimming removed 0 bases at V and 9 bases at J, with 15 bases between. The germline CDR1 and CDR2 sequences are LGHNT and FRNRAP. The CDR3 runs 16 residues. Here the CDR3 DNA reads TGTGCTAGTGGTTTGGTACCGACAGGAACCCTTTCACCCCTCCACTTT. Protein product: CASGLVPTGTLSPLHF.

This rearrangement joins TRBV6-6 to TRBJ1-6, with D perhaps matching TRBD1 (5 bases). The CDR3 contains 13 residues. Deletions cut 10 bases from V and 7 bases from J, with 14 bases between. The germline V gene encodes CDR1 MNHNY and CDR2 SVGAGI (reference sequence). The CDR3 reads CATGGSLNSPLHF. The CDR3 DNA is TGTGCCACCGGGGGGTCCCTAAATTCACCCCTCCACTTT.

This clone has only a few counts. The chain is built from TRBV7-9 and TRBJ2-7; 8 bases line up with TRBD1. V lost 3 bases and J lost 4; bases outside the gene matches: 5. Germline assignment: CDR1 SEHNR and CDR2 FQNEAQ (reference sequence). This CDR3 contains 14 residues. The CDR3 spells CASSLPQGAYEQYF. The CDR3 nucleotides are TGTGCCAGCAGCTTGCCCCAGGGGGCGTACGAGCAGTACTTC.

This clone occurred once. The chain employs TRBV9 and TRBJ2-7; TRBD1 might be the D (6 bases). Germline assignment: CDR1 SGDLS and CDR2 YYNGEE. V lost 4 bases and J lost 0, with 14 bases in between. There are 15 residues in the CDR3. The chain's CDR3 is CASSPYRDPSYEQYF. As DNA, the CDR3 is TGTGCCAGCAGCCCCTACAGGGACCCCTCCTACGAGCAGTACTTC.

V usage is TRBV10-3 and J usage is TRBJ1-1, with a possible D match to TRBD1 (6 bases). Per germline, CDR1 ENHRY and CDR2 SYGVKD. The CDR3 is made up of 14 amino acids. V lost 3 bases and J 4 bases, leaving 12 bases between the germline ends. The CDR3 DNA sequence: TGTGCCATCAGTGATCAGGGGTTGGGCACTGAAGCTTTCTTT. This sequence encodes CAISDQGLGTEAFF.

Comments on this clone: One junction end does not reproduce the germline sequence, and a read error may be involved. The chain uses TRBV7-7 and TRBJ2-5, with D uncertain. The CDR3 is made up of 13 amino acids. Germline loops: CDR1 SSHAT, CDR2 FNYEAQ (reference sequence). CDR3 protein: CASSTGGGETQYF. The CDR3 DNA follows: TGTGCTAGCAGCACGGGTGGTGGAGAGACCCAGTACTTC. Together with reference TRBV7-7 and TRBJ2-5, the CDR3 gives the full variable domain: GAGVSQSPRYKVTKRGQDVTLRCDPISSHATLYWYQQALGQGPEFLTYFNYEAQPDKSGLPSDRFSAERPEGSISTLTIQRTEQRDSAMYRCASSTGGGETQYFGPGTRLLVL.

This chain joins TRBV13 and TRBJ2-3; 9 bases map to TRBD2. CDR3 length: 15 residues. Trimming cost V 2 bases and J 6 bases; bases outside gene matches: 6. Germline V gives CDR1 PRHDT, CDR2 FYEKMQ (reference sequence). CDR3 nucleotides: TGTGCCAGCAGCTTAATAGCGGGAGAGGCGGATACGCAGTATTTT. It yields the protein CASSLIAGEADTQYF.

The chain combines TRBV7-6 with TRBJ2-7; D is perhaps TRBD1 (6 bases). The germline V gene has CDR1 SGHVS and CDR2 FNYEAQ. V was pared by 3 bases and J by 0 bases, with 12 bases between. There are 15 residues in the CDR3. CDR3 in amino acids: CASSFEQGVSYEQYF. The CDR3 DNA reads TGTGCCAGCAGCTTCGAACAGGGAGTCTCCTACGAGCAGTACTTC. The whole variable domain, filled in from reference TRBV7-6 and TRBJ2-7, reads GAGVSQSPRYKVTKRGQDVALRCDPISGHVSLYWYRQALGQGPEFLTYFNYEAQQDKSGLPNDRFSAERPEGSISTLTIQRTEQRDSAMYRCASSFEQGVSYEQYFGPGTRLTVT.

The genes are TRBV28 and TRBJ2-1; tentatively, D is TRBD2 (6 bases). Per germline, CDR1 MDHEN and CDR2 SYDVKM. Trimming took off 3 bases at V and 3 bases at J, with 12 bases between the two ends. This CDR3 region has 15 residues. DNA of the CDR3: TGTGCCAGCAGTTTTGTGGGCGGGATCTACAATGAGCAGTTCTTC. Translating it yields CASSFVGGIYNEQFF.

This clone was observed a handful of times. V is TRBV18 and J is TRBJ2-7; D perhaps matches TRBD1 (6 bases). Germline V gene data show CDR1 as KGHSH and CDR2 as LQKENI. Between the trimmed V and J ends, which lost 2 bases and 0 bases, there was a span of 11 bases. This CDR3 is built from 15 residues. The CDR3 loop is CASSPRTVRSYEQYF. CDR3 nucleotides: TGTGCCAGCTCACCAAGGACAGTCCGCTCCTACGAGCAGTACTTC.